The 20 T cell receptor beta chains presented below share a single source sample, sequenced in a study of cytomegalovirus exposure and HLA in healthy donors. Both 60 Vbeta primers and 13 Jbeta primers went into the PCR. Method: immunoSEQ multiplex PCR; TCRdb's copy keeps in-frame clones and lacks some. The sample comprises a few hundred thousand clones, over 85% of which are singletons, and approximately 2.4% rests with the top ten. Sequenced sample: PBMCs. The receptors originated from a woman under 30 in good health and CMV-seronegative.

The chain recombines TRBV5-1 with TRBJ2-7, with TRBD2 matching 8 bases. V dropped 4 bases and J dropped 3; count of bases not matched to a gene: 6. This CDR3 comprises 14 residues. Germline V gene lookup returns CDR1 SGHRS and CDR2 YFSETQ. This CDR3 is CASSPGLAHYEQYF. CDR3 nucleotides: TGCGCCAGCAGCCCCGGACTAGCCCACTACGAGCAGTACTTC.

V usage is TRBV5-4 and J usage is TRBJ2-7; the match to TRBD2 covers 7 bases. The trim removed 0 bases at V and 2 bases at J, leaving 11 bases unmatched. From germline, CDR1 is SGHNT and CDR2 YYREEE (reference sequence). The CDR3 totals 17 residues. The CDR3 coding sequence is TGTGCCAGCAGCTTGGGGGATGGCGGGGGAAAAACCTACGAGCAGTACTTC. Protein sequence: CASSLGDGGGKTYEQYF.

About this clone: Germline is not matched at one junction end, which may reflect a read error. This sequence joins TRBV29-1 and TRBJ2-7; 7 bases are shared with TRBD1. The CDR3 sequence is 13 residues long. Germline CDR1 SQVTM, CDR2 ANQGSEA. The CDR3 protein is CSAEGTVSDEQYF. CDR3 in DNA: TGCAGCGCCGAGGGGACAGTCTCCGACGAGCAGTACTTC.

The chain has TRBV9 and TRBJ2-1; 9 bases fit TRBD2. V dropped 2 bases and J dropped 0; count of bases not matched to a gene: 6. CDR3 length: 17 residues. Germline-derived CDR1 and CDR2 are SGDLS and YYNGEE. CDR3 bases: TGTGCCAGCAGCGTGAGGCGGGGGGGCGACTCCTACAATGAGCAGTTCTTC. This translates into CASSVRRGGDSYNEQFF.

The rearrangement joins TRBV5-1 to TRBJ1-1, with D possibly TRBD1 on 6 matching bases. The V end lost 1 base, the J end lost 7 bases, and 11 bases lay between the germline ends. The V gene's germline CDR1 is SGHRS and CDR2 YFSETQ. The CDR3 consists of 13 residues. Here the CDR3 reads CASSLSGRGEAFF. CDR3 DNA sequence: TGCGCCAGCAGCTTGTCTGGCAGGGGTGAAGCTTTCTTT.

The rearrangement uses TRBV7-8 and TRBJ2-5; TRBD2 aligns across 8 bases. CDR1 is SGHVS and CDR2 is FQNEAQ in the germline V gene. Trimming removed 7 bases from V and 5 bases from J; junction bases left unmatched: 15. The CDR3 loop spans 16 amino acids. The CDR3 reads CASIIEGRGVEETQYF. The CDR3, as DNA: TGTGCCAGCATAATTGAGGGGCGGGGGGTCGAGGAGACCCAGTACTTC.

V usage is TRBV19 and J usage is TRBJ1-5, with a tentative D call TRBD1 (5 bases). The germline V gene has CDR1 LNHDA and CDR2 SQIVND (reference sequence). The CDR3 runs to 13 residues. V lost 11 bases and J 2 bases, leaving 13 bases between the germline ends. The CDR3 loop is CASGWGGNQPQHF. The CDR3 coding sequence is TGTGCCTCAGGGTGGGGCGGCAATCAGCCCCAGCATTTT.

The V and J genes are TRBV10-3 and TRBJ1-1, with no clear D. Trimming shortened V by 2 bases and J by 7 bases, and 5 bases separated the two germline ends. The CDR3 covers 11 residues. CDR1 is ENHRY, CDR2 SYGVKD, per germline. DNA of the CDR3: TGTGCCATCAGTGAGACAGATGAAGCTTTCTTT. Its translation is CAISETDEAFF.

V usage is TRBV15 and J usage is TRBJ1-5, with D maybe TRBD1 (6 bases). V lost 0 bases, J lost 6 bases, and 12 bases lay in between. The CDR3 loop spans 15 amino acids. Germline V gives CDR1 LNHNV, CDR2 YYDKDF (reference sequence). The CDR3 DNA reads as TGTGCCACCAGCAGAGATCTAACAGGGCTTCAGCCCCAGCATTTT. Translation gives CATSRDLTGLQPQHF.

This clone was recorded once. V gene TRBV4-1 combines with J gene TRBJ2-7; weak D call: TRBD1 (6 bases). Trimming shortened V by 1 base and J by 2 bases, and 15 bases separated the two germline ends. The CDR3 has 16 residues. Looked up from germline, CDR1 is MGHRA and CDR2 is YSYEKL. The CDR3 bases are TGCGCCAGCAGCCAAGTATCAGGCAGGGGCCCCTACGAGCAGTACTTC. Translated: CASSQVSGRGPYEQYF.

The CDR3 region is CASSRQGLGETQYF. The CDR3 DNA is TGTGCCAGCAGCCGACAGGGGTTGGGAGAGACCCAGTACTTC. This chain joins TRBV7-9 and TRBJ2-5, with 8 bases lining up with TRBD1. Germline assignment: CDR1 SEHNR and CDR2 FQNEAQ (reference sequence). J gave up 4 bases and V 5 bases, and 6 bases lay outside the gene matches. This CDR3 region has 14 residues.

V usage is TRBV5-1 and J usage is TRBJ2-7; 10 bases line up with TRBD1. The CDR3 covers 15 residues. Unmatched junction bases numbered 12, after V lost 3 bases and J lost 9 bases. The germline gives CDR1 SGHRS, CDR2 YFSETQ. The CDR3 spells CASSSPGTGDPRQYF. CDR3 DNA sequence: TGCGCCAGCAGCTCCCCCGGGACAGGGGACCCAAGGCAGTACTTC. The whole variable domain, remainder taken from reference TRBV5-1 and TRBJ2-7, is KAGVTQTPRYLIKTRGQQVTLSCSPISGHRSVSWYQQTPGQGLQFLFEYFSETQRNKGNFPGRFSGRQFSNSRSEMNVSTLELGDSALYLCASSSPGTGDPRQYFGPGTRLTVT.

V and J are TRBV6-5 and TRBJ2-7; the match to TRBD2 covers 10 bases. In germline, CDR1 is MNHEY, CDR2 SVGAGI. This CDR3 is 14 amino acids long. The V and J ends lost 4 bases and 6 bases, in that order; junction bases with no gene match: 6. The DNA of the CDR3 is TGTGCCAGCAGTTCAGCGGGGGGGGCCCCCGAGCAGTACTTC. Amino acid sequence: CASSSAGGAPEQYF.

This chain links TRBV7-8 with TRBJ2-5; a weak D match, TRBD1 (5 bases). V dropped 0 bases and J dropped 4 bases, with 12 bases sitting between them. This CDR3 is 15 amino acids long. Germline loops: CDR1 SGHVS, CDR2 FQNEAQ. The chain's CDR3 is CASSLAYQGSETQYF. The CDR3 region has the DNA TGTGCCAGCAGCTTAGCGTACCAGGGCTCAGAGACCCAGTACTTC. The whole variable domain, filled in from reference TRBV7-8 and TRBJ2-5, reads GAGVSQSPRYKVAKRGQDVALRCDPISGHVSLFWYQQALGQGPEFLTYFQNEAQLDKSGLPSDRFFAERPEGSVSTLKIQRTQQEDSAVYLCASSLAYQGSETQYFGPGTRLLVL.

The chain's CDR3 is CASSKNSDPREYF. In DNA form, the CDR3 reads TGTGCCAGCAGTAAAAACTCGGACCCGAGGGAGTACTTC. This chain joins TRBV27 and TRBJ2-5, with a possible D match to TRBD2 (5 bases). The germline V gene encodes CDR1 MNHEY and CDR2 SMNVEV (reference sequence). V was clipped by 5 bases and J by 12 bases, with 19 bases between them. The CDR3 totals 13 residues.

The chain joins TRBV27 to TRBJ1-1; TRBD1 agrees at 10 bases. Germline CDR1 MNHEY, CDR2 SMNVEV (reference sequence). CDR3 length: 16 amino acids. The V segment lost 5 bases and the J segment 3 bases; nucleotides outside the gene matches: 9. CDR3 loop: CASSEDRGGGHTEAFF. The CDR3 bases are TGTGCCAGCAGTGAGGACAGGGGGGGTGGGCACACTGAAGCTTTCTTT.

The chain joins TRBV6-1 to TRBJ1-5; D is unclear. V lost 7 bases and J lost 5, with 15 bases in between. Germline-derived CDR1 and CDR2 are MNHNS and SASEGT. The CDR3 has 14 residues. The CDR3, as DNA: TGTGCCAGCATAGAACGGCGAGACTATCAGCCCCAGCATTTT. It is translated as CASIERRDYQPQHF.

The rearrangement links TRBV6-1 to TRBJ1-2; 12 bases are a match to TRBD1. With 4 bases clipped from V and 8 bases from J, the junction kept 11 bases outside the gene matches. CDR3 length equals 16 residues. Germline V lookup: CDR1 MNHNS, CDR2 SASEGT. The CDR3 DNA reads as TGTGCCAGCAGTGCCTCCGGGACAGGGGGCTTGTGGGGCTACACCTTC. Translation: CASSASGTGGLWGYTF.

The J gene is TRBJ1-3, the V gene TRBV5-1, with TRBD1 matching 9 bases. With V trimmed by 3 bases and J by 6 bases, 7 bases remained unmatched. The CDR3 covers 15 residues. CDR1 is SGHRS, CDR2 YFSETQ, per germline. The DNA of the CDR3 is TGCGCCAGCAGCTCGGGACAGGGATACGAAAACACCATATATTTT. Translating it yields CASSSGQGYENTIYF.

The CDR3 loop is CASSLSGEPGNYGYTF. For the CDR3, the DNA is TGCGCCAGCAGCTTGAGCGGGGAGCCAGGCAACTATGGCTACACCTTC. The genes are TRBV5-1 and TRBJ1-2; no definite D call. The CDR3 has 16 residues. Germline-derived CDR1 and CDR2 are SGHRS and YFSETQ. The V end was cut by 1 base, the J end by 2 bases, with 15 bases between.